The 29 T cell receptor beta chains presented below share a single source sample, sequenced in a study of T-cell reconstitution after alpha-beta-depleted transplantation in children. For TCRbeta, the library was prepared with unique molecular identifiers. Each CDR3 protein gets one entry after TCRdb re-called the PCR reads with MiXCR. This repertoire shows tens of thousands of distinct CDR3 sequences, over 15% found once; its top ten account for 35%. This specimen was PBMCs, mostly from graft donor cells, taken 60 days after TCRalphabeta/CD19-depleted stem cell transplant. The receptors originated from a male patient aged 2-9 years who had a stem cell transplant for acute lymphoblastic leukemia, so the T cells may come from the graft donor.

The sample holds many counts of this clonotype. The chain joins TRBV5-6 to TRBJ2-3; 8 bases align to TRBD2. The V segment lost 3 bases and the J segment 3 bases; nucleotides outside the gene matches: 6. CDR1 is SGHDT and CDR2 is YYEEEE in the germline V gene. This CDR3 spans 15 amino acids. The CDR3 DNA reads as TGTGCCAGCAGCTACACGGGGACTAGTACAGATACGCAGTATTTT. Translating gives CASSYTGTSTDTQYF.

The table lists this clonotype with a few counts. The chain combines TRBV12-3 or TRBV12-4 with TRBJ2-7; TRBD2 aligns across 8 bases. The CDR3 is 12 residues long. V shed 6 bases and J 7 bases; nucleotides not matched to a gene: 5. The CDR3 coding sequence is TGTGCCAGCAGGAAGTTAGCGGGGGAGCAGTACTTC. Its protein product is CASRKLAGEQYF.

The sample holds many counts of this clonotype. The CDR3 DNA is TGTGCCAGCAGCTTAGGCGACGCCGCGACCGATACAGGGTTGATCTACGAGCAGTACTTC. This codes for CASSLGDAATDTGLIYEQYF. V is TRBV11-1 and J is TRBJ2-7; a weak D match, TRBD1 (6 bases). Trimming shortened V by 1 base and J by 3 bases, and 28 bases separated the two germline ends. The CDR3 covers 20 residues. Germline V gene data show CDR1 as SGHAT and CDR2 as FQDESV (reference sequence).

This clonotype was observed at least ten times. V and J are TRBV10-2 and TRBJ2-3, with TRBD2 identical over 8 bases. The CDR3 covers 14 residues. Germline CDR1 WSHSY, CDR2 SAAADI. With 8 bases clipped from V and 3 bases from J, the junction kept 7 bases outside the gene matches. CDR3 region: CASAAGLGTDTQYF. For the CDR3, the DNA is TGCGCCAGCGCTGCGGGACTAGGAACAGATACGCAGTATTTT.

The sample holds a few counts of this clonotype. The V gene is TRBV11-3, the J gene TRBJ2-3, with D possibly matching TRBD1 (6 bases). V was shortened by 5 bases and J by 2 bases, with 17 bases between the two germline ends. The CDR3 has 16 residues. Germline V gene lookup returns CDR1 SGHNT and CDR2 YENEEA. The CDR3 reads CASSPQGTYNTDTQYF. The CDR3 region has the DNA TGTGCCAGCAGCCCCCAAGGGACATACAACACAGATACGCAGTATTTT. Full variable domain (remainder filled in from reference TRBV11-3 and TRBJ2-3): EAGVVQSPRYKIIEKKQPVAFWCNPISGHNTLYWYLQNLGQGPELLIRYENEEAVDDSQLPKDRFSAERLKGVDSTLKIQPAELGDSAVYLCASSPQGTYNTDTQYFGPGTRLTVL.

The table lists this clonotype with many counts. J is TRBJ1-2 and V is TRBV5-1; D remains ambiguous. Germline CDR1 is SGHRS and CDR2 is YFSETQ. V dropped 2 bases and J dropped 1 base, with 6 bases sitting between them. CDR3 length: 13 residues. CDR3 nucleotide sequence: TGCGCCAGCAGCTTTGGCCGTAACTATGGCTACACCTTC. Its translation: CASSFGRNYGYTF.

CDR3 residues: CASSVGVHTEAFF. The CDR3 bases are TGTGCCAGCAGCGTAGGGGTGCACACTGAAGCTTTCTTT. The chain is built from TRBV9 and TRBJ1-1; no firm D call. Germline CDR1 reads SGDLS; CDR2 reads YYNGEE. The V and J ends lost 0 bases and 3 bases respectively, with 6 bases between them. CDR3 length: 13 residues.

This clonotype was observed many times. This sequence joins TRBV4-3 and TRBJ1-5, with D maybe TRBD1 (5 bases). Trimming took off 0 bases at V and 0 bases at J, with 15 bases between the two ends. Germline V CDR1 and CDR2: LGHNA, YSLEER. CDR3 length equals 18 residues. The CDR3 loop is CASSQEKLGHNSNQPQHF. The DNA for the CDR3 is TGCGCCAGCAGCCAAGAGAAGCTCGGACACAATAGCAATCAGCCCCAGCATTTT.

The sample holds many counts of this clonotype. The chain uses TRBV10-3 and TRBJ2-7; D assignment may be TRBD1 or TRBD2 (5 bases each). CDR1 is ENHRY and CDR2 is SYGVKD in the germline V gene. There are 14 residues in the CDR3. V dropped 5 bases and J dropped 2 bases, with 13 bases sitting between them. In DNA, the CDR3 is TGTGCCATCAGTCCTCGGGACGCCACCTACGAGCAGTACTTC. The encoded protein is CAISPRDATYEQYF.

In its sample, this clonotype was seen many times. The V and J genes are TRBV12-3 or TRBV12-4 and TRBJ1-1; no reliable D call. With 5 bases removed from V and 11 bases from J, the gap between germline ends came to 18 bases. The CDR3 totals 13 residues. CDR3 sequence: CASSAAGRTVAFF. The CDR3 DNA reads TGTGCCAGCAGTGCCGCCGGTAGGACTGTGGCTTTCTTT.

This clonotype was picked up a small number of times. This chain joins TRBV9 and TRBJ2-2; 10 positions agree with TRBD2. This CDR3 is built from 15 residues. V lost 3 bases to trimming and J lost 6 bases; unmatched junction nucleotides: 5. The germline gives CDR1 SGDLS, CDR2 YYNGEE. In DNA form, the CDR3 reads TGTGCCAGCAGCGAGGGACTAGCGTTCGCCGGGGAGCTGTTTTTT. Translated: CASSEGLAFAGELFF.

The chain joins TRBV12-3 or TRBV12-4 to TRBJ1-2, with TRBD1 matching 7 bases. The J segment lost 5 bases and the V segment lost 4 bases, leaving 10 bases of the junction unmatched. The CDR3 is 15 amino acids. The CDR3 coding sequence is TGTGCCAGCAGTTCGACAGGGCCAGAGGGTTATGGCTACACCTTC. This encodes CASSSTGPEGYGYTF.

This chain links TRBV20-1 with TRBJ2-1; 14 positions match TRBD2. The CDR3 has 19 amino acids. V was clipped by 2 bases and J by 3 bases; unmatched bases: 12. Germline V gene data show CDR1 as DFQATT and CDR2 as SNEGSKA (reference sequence). As DNA, the CDR3 is TGCAGTGCTAGAACCGGGACTAGCGGGGGCCCTTCCTACTACAATGAGCAGTTCTTC. It specifies CSARTGTSGGPSYYNEQFF.

V usage is TRBV7-9 and J usage is TRBJ2-3, with 10 bases aligning to TRBD2. Unmatched junction bases numbered 4, after V lost 0 bases and J lost 4 bases. This CDR3 region has 16 residues. The germline V gene has CDR1 SEHNR and CDR2 FQNEAQ (reference sequence). This CDR3 is CASSLASGGPSDTQYF. CDR3 nucleotides: TGTGCCAGCAGCTTAGCTAGCGGGGGGCCCTCAGATACGCAGTATTTT.

This clonotype was detected ten times or more. J is TRBJ2-7 and V is TRBV5-1; no definite D call. CDR1 is SGHRS, CDR2 YFSETQ, per germline. Trimming removed 0 bases from V and 0 bases from J, with 7 bases in between. CDR3 size: 14 residues. The CDR3 is CASSLDAHSYEQYF. CDR3 in DNA: TGCGCCAGCAGCTTGGACGCACACTCCTACGAGCAGTACTTC.

The chain is built from TRBV7-9 and TRBJ2-5, with D perhaps matching TRBD1 or TRBD2 (7 bases each). This CDR3 spans 13 amino acids. From germline, CDR1 is SEHNR and CDR2 FQNEAQ (reference sequence). The V end lost 7 bases, the J end lost 4 bases, and 13 bases lay between the germline ends. The DNA for the CDR3 is TGTGCCAGCATCCCCAGGGGGGGAGAGACCCAGTACTTC. Protein: CASIPRGGETQYF.

The chain joins TRBV28 to TRBJ2-7, with D possibly TRBD2 on 6 matching bases. Germline loops: CDR1 MDHEN, CDR2 SYDVKM. The CDR3 runs to 15 residues. The V and J ends lost 7 bases and 7 bases respectively, with 23 bases between them. The DNA of the CDR3 is TGTGCCAGCAAAGTCCCTTTGGGGCTCGGGGGTGAGCAGTACTTC. This sequence encodes CASKVPLGLGGEQYF.

This clonotype has at least ten counts. The V gene is TRBV7-9, the J gene TRBJ2-7; D gene unclear. This CDR3 region has 15 residues. Germline V gives CDR1 SEHNR, CDR2 FQNEAQ (reference sequence). The V end lost 4 bases, the J end lost 0 bases, and 13 bases lay between the germline ends. The CDR3 reads CASSSALGLSYEQYF. CDR3 in DNA: TGTGCCAGCAGCTCCGCTCTAGGTCTCTCCTACGAGCAGTACTTC. Based on the CDR3 plus reference TRBV7-9 and TRBJ2-7, the full variable domain is DTGVSQNPRHKITKRGQNVTFRCDPISEHNRLYWYRQTLGQGPEFLTYFQNEAQLEKSRLLSDRFSAERPKGSFSTLEIQRTEQGDSAMYLCASSSALGLSYEQYFGPGTRLTVT.

This clonotype has a count of ten or more. V and J are TRBV7-3 and TRBJ2-1, with 8 nucleotides matching TRBD1. The ends lost 2 bases at V and 1 base at J; junction bases unmatched: 1. This CDR3 has 15 residues. Germline CDR1 SGHTA, CDR2 FQGTGA. CDR3 nucleotides: TGTGCCAGCAGCTTACAGGGGGCTTCCTACAATGAGCAGTTCTTC. Protein sequence: CASSLQGASYNEQFF.

This clonotype was detected only a few times. Written as DNA, the CDR3 is TGTGCCAGCAGACTACCCCTAGGGGCGGGGGGGCGCGAGACCCAGTACTTC. This codes for CASRLPLGAGGRETQYF. V and J are TRBV7-9 and TRBJ2-5; TRBD2 matches 9 bases. Trimming at V came to 6 bases and at J to 5 bases, leaving 16 bases not matched to a gene. The CDR3 runs 17 residues. Germline CDR1 SEHNR, CDR2 FQNEAQ (reference sequence).

The chain recombines TRBV20-1 with TRBJ2-5, with D possibly being TRBD2 (5 bases). There are 15 residues in the CDR3. Germline V gives CDR1 DFQATT, CDR2 SNEGSKA (reference sequence). Trimming left V 6 bases short and J 2 bases short, with 19 bases between. CDR3 protein: CSAKVPGIVQETQYF. The CDR3, as DNA: TGCAGTGCAAAAGTCCCCGGGATCGTGCAAGAGACCCAGTACTTC.

This clonotype was picked up a small number of times. V and J are TRBV7-3 and TRBJ2-7; a possible D gene is TRBD2 (6 bases). This CDR3 region has 18 residues. Trimming took 1 base from V and 0 from J, leaving 19 bases between them. Germline assignment: CDR1 SGHTA and CDR2 FQGTGA. The CDR3 sequence: CASSLRGVFKCSSYEQYF. CDR3 DNA: TGTGCCAGCAGCTTAAGGGGGGTCTTTAAGTGCTCCTCCTACGAGCAGTACTTC.

V gene TRBV14 combines with J gene TRBJ2-1, with D perhaps given as TRBD1 or TRBD2 (7 bases each). Germline CDR1 and CDR2: SGHDN and FVKESK. The CDR3 consists of 15 residues. Trimming removed 3 bases at V and 9 bases at J, with 18 bases between. The CDR3 is CASSHAQGGFGEQFF. The CDR3 bases are TGTGCCAGCAGCCACGCGCAGGGGGGGTTCGGTGAGCAGTTCTTC. Combining the CDR3 with reference TRBV14 and TRBJ2-1 gives the whole variable domain EAGVTQFPSHSVIEKGQTVTLRCDPISGHDNLYWYRRVMGKEIKFLLHFVKESKQDESGMPNNRFLAERTGGTYSTLKVQPAELEDSGVYFCASSHAQGGFGEQFFGPGTRLTVL.

The chain employs TRBV6-2 or TRBV6-3 and TRBJ2-7, with 9 bases fitting TRBD1. Germline-derived CDR1 and CDR2 are MNHEY and SVGEGT. The CDR3 covers 14 residues. The V and J ends lost 6 bases and 4 bases, in that order; junction bases with no gene match: 7. Here the CDR3 reads CASSSTGGQYEQYF. Here the CDR3 DNA reads TGTGCCAGCAGCTCTACAGGGGGCCAGTACGAGCAGTACTTC.

This clonotype was seen repeatedly, ten times or more. The chain carries TRBV2 and TRBJ2-2, with TRBD1 matching 7 bases. J gave up 0 bases and V 5 bases, and 6 bases lay outside the gene matches. Per germline, CDR1 SNHLY and CDR2 FYNNEI. CDR3 length: 16 amino acids. CDR3 sequence reads: CASSPDRPTNTGELFF. The CDR3, as DNA: TGTGCCAGCAGTCCGGACAGGCCAACGAACACCGGGGAGCTGTTTTTT.

Ten or more counts support this clonotype. The CDR3 DNA reads TGTGCCAGCAGCCAAGATCCGGCCGGTCGAGAGACCCAGTACTTC. Its protein is CASSQDPAGRETQYF. The J gene is TRBJ2-5, the V gene TRBV3-1; the D is unclear. V was shortened by 0 bases and J by 4 bases, with 12 bases between the two germline ends. Germline V gene data show CDR1 as LGHDT and CDR2 as YNNKEL (reference sequence). The CDR3 length is 15 residues.

This clonotype appeared many times. CDR3 loop: CTWTCIFGELFF. Written as DNA, the CDR3 is TGCACCTGGACGTGTATATTCGGGGAGCTGTTTTTT. This chain connects TRBV20-1 to TRBJ2-2, with D unclear. This CDR3 spans 12 amino acids. CDR1 and CDR2 from the germline V gene are DFQATT and SNEGSKA (reference sequence).

The chain joins TRBV20-1 to TRBJ2-3; TRBD2 matches at 10 bases. The CDR3 has 17 amino acids. Germline V gene sequence: CDR1 DFQATT, CDR2 SNEGSKA (reference sequence). V shed 3 bases, J shed 0 bases, and the junction held 9 bases outside the gene matches. The CDR3 region is CSASQRLAGTSTDTQYF. In nucleotides, the CDR3 is TGCAGTGCTAGTCAGAGACTAGCGGGCACTAGCACAGATACGCAGTATTTT.

This clonotype was counted many times. CDR3 nucleotide sequence: TGTGCCAGCAGCGTAGGTTTGTGGGGGCGGAACACCGGGGAGCTGTTTTTT. It encodes CASSVGLWGRNTGELFF. V gene TRBV9 combines with J gene TRBJ2-2, with D possibly matching TRBD1 (6 bases). Germline loops: CDR1 SGDLS, CDR2 YYNGEE. Trimming pared 0 bases from V and 1 base from J, leaving 13 bases between. The CDR3 length is 17 residues.